This TCR beta chain was recovered during a study of early T cells in non-severe SARS-CoV-2 infection. This clonotype appeared many times. Germline V lookup: CDR1 LGHDT, CDR2 YNNKEL (reference sequence). This CDR3 is 13 amino acids long. V lost 4 bases and J lost 7, with 12 bases in between. TCRdb re-derived calls from the 5' RACE reads in MiXCR, one entry per CDR3 protein. The sample yields about 64,000 distinct CDR3 sequences, over 4.5% seen once. The sample was whole blood. This sequence originates from an adult who was a healthcare worker with PCR-confirmed SARS-CoV-2 infection or an uninfected control (not recorded which). The V and J genes are TRBV3-1 and TRBJ2-3; tentatively, D is TRBD1 or TRBD2 (6 bases each). The CDR3 loop is CASSLGGENTQYF. CDR3 bases: TGTGCCAGCAGCCTCGGGGGCGAAAATACGCAGTATTTT.